One and the same sample provided the 27 T cell receptor beta chains below, sequenced in a study of STAT5B mutations in CD4+ large granular lymphocyte leukemia. Libraries were prepared by immunoSEQ multiplex PCR; TCRdb keeps only in-frame clonotypes and omits some of them. The top ten clones hold approximately 2% of a sample with about 30,000 clones, roughly three quarters of them seen once. The sequencing sample was made of CD4+ T cells from blood buffy coats. Receptors were obtained from a human donor in good health.

V usage is TRBV4-2 and J usage is TRBJ1-5, with 8 bases identical to TRBD1. The germline V gene has CDR1 LGHNA and CDR2 YNFKEQ. The CDR3 is made up of 14 amino acids. V was pared by 2 bases and J by 7 bases, with 4 bases of the junction left unmatched. The CDR3, as DNA: TGTGCCAGCAGCCAAATGGACAGGGAACAGCCCCAGCATTTT. This encodes CASSQMDREQPQHF.

The chain employs TRBV5-1 and TRBJ2-7, with TRBD2 matching over 12 bases. The CDR3 loop spans 17 amino acids. V lost 3 bases and J lost 0; bases outside the gene matches: 7. CDR1 SGHRS and CDR2 YFSETQ come from the germline V gene. For the CDR3, the DNA is TGCGCCAGCAGCTCAGGACTAGCGGGGACTCGCTCCTACGAGCAGTACTTC. Residues: CASSSGLAGTRSYEQYF.

The gene calls are TRBV18 and TRBJ2-5; 7 nucleotides line up with TRBD1. Germline CDR1 is KGHSH and CDR2 is LQKENI. V trimming: 0 bases; J trimming: 5 bases; junction bases outside the gene matches: 9. This CDR3 region has 16 residues. The CDR3 DNA reads TGTGCCAGCTCACCACCGAGACAGGGAGCCGGCGAGACCCAGTACTTC. It yields the protein CASSPPRQGAGETQYF.

The chain links TRBV19 to TRBJ2-3; 9 bases align to TRBD2. Germline trimming cut 3 bases from V and 2 bases from J; bases unmatched to any gene: 3. This CDR3 contains 15 residues. Looked up from germline, CDR1 is LNHDA and CDR2 is SQIVND (reference sequence). CDR3 sequence (DNA): TGTGCCAGTAGTATTGCTAGCGGGAACACAGATACGCAGTATTTT. Its translation is CASSIASGNTDTQYF.

The chain employs TRBV6-1 and TRBJ1-4; D unresolved. The CDR3 totals 14 residues. With 1 base removed from V and 6 bases from J, the gap between germline ends came to 9 bases. Per the germline V gene, CDR1 is MNHNS and CDR2 is SASEGT. CDR3 in amino acids: CASSEVGWDEKLFF. CDR3 nucleotides: TGTGCCAGCAGTGAAGTTGGCTGGGATGAAAAACTGTTTTTT.

V gene TRBV11-2 combines with J gene TRBJ2-1, with 12 bases fitting TRBD2. The CDR3 totals 16 residues. Germline CDR1 reads SGHAT; CDR2 reads FQNNGV. J was trimmed by 7 bases and V by 6 bases; bases with no gene match: 10. The CDR3 spells CASSPGRLAGDNEQFF. The CDR3 bases are TGTGCCAGCAGTCCAGGCAGACTAGCGGGGGATAATGAGCAGTTCTTC.

V is TRBV5-1 and J is TRBJ1-4; no definite D call. Germline V gives CDR1 SGHRS, CDR2 YFSETQ. V dropped 3 bases and J dropped 6 bases, with 15 bases sitting between them. The length of the CDR3 is 15 residues. The CDR3 DNA reads TGCGCCAGCAGCTCCACCGGGAGACGCGATGAAAAACTGTTTTTT. This translates into CASSSTGRRDEKLFF.

This clone was counted only a few times. This chain uses TRBV19 with TRBJ2-1; 13 positions match TRBD2. CDR1 and CDR2 (germline): LNHDA, SQIVND (reference sequence). V was pared by 7 bases and J by 7 bases, with 7 bases of the junction left unmatched. The CDR3 contains 15 residues. CDR3 region: CASKPGTSGKNEQFF. For the CDR3, the DNA is TGTGCCAGTAAGCCAGGGACTAGCGGGAAGAATGAGCAGTTCTTC.

Within the sample, this clone is medium-sized. The chain carries TRBV4-2 and TRBJ1-4; D gene ambiguous. V shed 3 bases and J shed 8 bases, with 7 bases lying between them. Germline V gene lookup returns CDR1 LGHNA and CDR2 YNFKEQ. CDR3 size: 12 residues. CDR3 bases: TGTGCCAGCAGCCAGTTAGGGGAAAAACTGTTTTTT. It translates to CASSQLGEKLFF.

This chain links TRBV5-1 with TRBJ1-1, with 7 bases lining up with TRBD1. The germline V gene has CDR1 SGHRS and CDR2 YFSETQ. This CDR3 contains 15 residues. The ends lost 4 bases at V and 0 bases at J; junction bases unmatched: 6. DNA for the CDR3: TGCGCCAGCAGCGCCTGGGACAGTATGAACACTGAAGCTTTCTTT. This translates into CASSAWDSMNTEAFF.

This chain links TRBV7-9 with TRBJ2-5; 14 bases agree with TRBD2. Germline V gene lookup returns CDR1 SEHNR and CDR2 FQNEAQ (reference sequence). This CDR3 contains 15 residues. Losses at the gene ends were 5 bases for V and 5 bases for J; bases not matched to a gene: 4. The CDR3 reads CASSQGLAGGETQYF. The CDR3 bases are TGTGCCAGCAGCCAAGGACTAGCGGGAGGTGAGACCCAGTACTTC. The full variable domain, with the rest looked up from reference TRBV7-9 and TRBJ2-5, is DTGVSQNPRHKITKRGQNVTFRCDPISEHNRLYWYRQTLGQGPEFLTYFQNEAQLEKSRLLSDRFSAERPKGSFSTLEIQRTEQGDSAMYLCASSQGLAGGETQYFGPGTRLLVL.

DNA for the CDR3: TGTGCCAGCGCAATGGGGGGGGCGCGGGAGACCCAGTACTTC. It specifies CASAMGGARETQYF. The genes are TRBV6-5 and TRBJ2-5, with D maybe TRBD2 (7 bases). Germline V CDR1 and CDR2: MNHEY, SVGAGI. This CDR3 region has 14 residues. The V gene lost 8 bases and the J gene lost 5 bases, with 18 bases spanning the gap.

There are a few counts of this clone. J is TRBJ1-1 and V is TRBV25-1; D may be TRBD1 (5 bases). The germline V gene encodes CDR1 MGHDK and CDR2 SYGVNS. Trimming removed 5 bases at V and 5 bases at J, with 12 bases between. The length of the CDR3 is 13 residues. The CDR3 region is CASSFQGGTEAFF. In nucleotides, the CDR3 is TGTGCCAGCAGTTTCCAGGGAGGAACTGAAGCTTTCTTT.

The genes are TRBV18 and TRBJ1-3; 8 bases are a match to TRBD1. Per germline, CDR1 KGHSH and CDR2 LQKENI. CDR3 length: 18 amino acids. With V trimmed by 0 bases and J by 4 bases, 11 bases remained unmatched. The CDR3 reads CASSPPRALGQGGNTIYF. DNA for the CDR3: TGTGCCAGCTCACCACCCCGAGCCCTCGGACAGGGCGGAAACACCATATATTTT.

This chain connects TRBV7-2 to TRBJ1-2; D not resolved. CDR3 length: 12 amino acids. Trimming stripped 5 bases from V and 6 bases from J, with 10 bases between. The germline V gene encodes CDR1 SGHTA and CDR2 FQGNSA. The CDR3 sequence: CASSLRLNGYTF. The CDR3 DNA reads as TGTGCCAGCAGCCTCCGGTTGAATGGCTACACCTTC.

This chain connects TRBV11-3 to TRBJ2-7, with TRBD1 matching 9 bases. The CDR3 contains 13 residues. The germline gives CDR1 SGHNT, CDR2 YENEEA. The junction had 3 bases not matched to a gene; V was cut back by 4 bases and J by 5 bases. The CDR3 sequence: CASSSGTGNEQYF. In nucleotides, the CDR3 is TGTGCCAGCAGCTCGGGGACAGGGAACGAGCAGTACTTC. Full variable domain (rest looked up from reference TRBV11-3 and TRBJ2-7): EAGVVQSPRYKIIEKKQPVAFWCNPISGHNTLYWYLQNLGQGPELLIRYENEEAVDDSQLPKDRFSAERLKGVDSTLKIQPAELGDSAVYLCASSSGTGNEQYFGPGTRLTVT.

The chain links TRBV13 to TRBJ2-7; 11 bases align to TRBD2. This CDR3 is built from 15 residues. V lost 5 bases, J lost 7 bases, and 10 bases stayed unmatched. The germline V gene encodes CDR1 PRHDT and CDR2 FYEKMQ (reference sequence). The CDR3 is CASSAHSGRALEQYF. The CDR3, as DNA: TGTGCCAGCAGCGCACATAGCGGGAGGGCATTGGAGCAGTACTTC.

This clone turned up a few times. The chain recombines TRBV9 with TRBJ1-1; D unresolved. Trimming took off 2 bases at V and 2 bases at J, with 7 bases between the two ends. Per germline, CDR1 SGDLS and CDR2 YYNGEE. CDR3 length: 13 amino acids. The chain's CDR3 is CASSVAGNTEAFF. CDR3 sequence (DNA): TGTGCCAGCAGCGTGGCGGGAAACACTGAAGCTTTCTTT.

This clone was counted only a few times. V usage is TRBV6-1 and J usage is TRBJ1-4, with D possibly matching TRBD1 (5 bases). Germline CDR1 reads MNHNS; CDR2 reads SASEGT. The CDR3 is made up of 13 amino acids. Trimming shortened V by 10 bases and J by 8 bases, and 17 bases separated the two germline ends. This chain's CDR3 is CATGTVGREKLFF. CDR3 sequence (DNA): TGTGCCACAGGGACGGTTGGGAGAGAAAAACTGTTTTTT.

This chain uses TRBV30 with TRBJ1-6; D is uncertain. The CDR3 spans 13 residues. The V end was cut by 5 bases, the J end by 7 bases, with 12 bases between. Per germline, CDR1 GTSNPN and CDR2 SVGIG (reference sequence). This CDR3 reads CAWWQDRNSPLHF. The CDR3 DNA reads TGTGCCTGGTGGCAGGATCGCAATTCACCCCTCCACTTT.

The V gene is TRBV19, the J gene TRBJ1-2; D is ambiguous. The CDR3 spans 12 residues. The germline V gene encodes CDR1 LNHDA and CDR2 SQIVND (reference sequence). Trimming shortened V by 7 bases and J by 4 bases, and 10 bases separated the two germline ends. The CDR3 sequence is CASTSASYGYTF. Here the CDR3 DNA reads TGTGCCAGTACCTCCGCGAGCTATGGCTACACCTTC.

As to this clone: One end of the junction does not line up with germline, which may come from a read error. V is TRBV7-9 and J is TRBJ2-1, with a weak D call TRBD1 (6 bases). Germline V gene data show CDR1 as SEHNR and CDR2 as FQNEAQ (reference sequence). There are 14 residues in the CDR3. The CDR3 protein is CASSLVGQINEPFF. The CDR3 DNA follows: TGTGCCAGCAGCTTAGTCGGACAGATTAACGAGCCGTTCTTC.

The chain links TRBV7-6 to TRBJ2-1; TRBD1 might be the D (6 bases). The germline CDR1 and CDR2 sequences are SGHVS and FNYEAQ. The V end was cut by 1 base, the J end by 10 bases, with 17 bases between. The CDR3 is 15 amino acids. The CDR3 bases are TGTGCCAGCAGCTTAGTCCCCCGGGACACCGGGGAGCAGTTCTTC. It is translated as CASSLVPRDTGEQFF.

This clone was picked up a small number of times. This rearrangement joins TRBV25-1 to TRBJ1-1; 7 positions match TRBD1. The CDR3 is 13 residues long. J lost 1 base, V lost 6 bases, and 2 bases had no gene match. The germline V gene encodes CDR1 MGHDK and CDR2 SYGVNS. The chain's CDR3 is CASRGQPNTEAFF. As DNA, the CDR3 is TGTGCCAGCAGGGGACAGCCGAACACTGAAGCTTTCTTT.

The chain has TRBV5-1 and TRBJ2-7; 8 bases map to TRBD2. Per the germline V gene, CDR1 is SGHRS and CDR2 is YFSETQ. The CDR3 runs 15 residues. V lost 4 bases and J lost 2; bases outside the gene matches: 8. The CDR3 nucleotides read TGCGCCAGCAGCATGGTAAACGGGGGGGCCTACGAGCAGTACTTC. Residues: CASSMVNGGAYEQYF. Using reference TRBV5-1 and TRBJ2-7 for the parts outside the CDR3, the full variable domain is KAGVTQTPRYLIKTRGQQVTLSCSPISGHRSVSWYQQTPGQGLQFLFEYFSETQRNKGNFPGRFSGRQFSNSRSEMNVSTLELGDSALYLCASSMVNGGAYEQYFGPGTRLTVT.

The rearrangement uses TRBV5-6 and TRBJ1-1, with TRBD1 as a possible D gene (5 bases). Germline assignment: CDR1 SGHDT and CDR2 YYEEEE. The V and J ends lost 2 bases and 5 bases respectively, with 19 bases between them. This CDR3 contains 16 residues. CDR3 nucleotide sequence: TGTGCCAGCAGCTTCTATCGGGGGGGGTTTCGAACTGAAGCTTTCTTT. Residues: CASSFYRGGFRTEAFF.

The chain has TRBV7-9 and TRBJ2-5; D possibly corresponds to TRBD2 (5 bases). The V end was cut by 4 bases, the J end by 4 bases, with 22 bases between. Germline loops: CDR1 SEHNR, CDR2 FQNEAQ (reference sequence). The CDR3 loop spans 17 amino acids. The CDR3 protein is CASSSSRMSAEGETQYF. CDR3 nucleotides: TGTGCCAGCAGCTCATCCCGAATGAGCGCAGAGGGAGAGACCCAGTACTTC.